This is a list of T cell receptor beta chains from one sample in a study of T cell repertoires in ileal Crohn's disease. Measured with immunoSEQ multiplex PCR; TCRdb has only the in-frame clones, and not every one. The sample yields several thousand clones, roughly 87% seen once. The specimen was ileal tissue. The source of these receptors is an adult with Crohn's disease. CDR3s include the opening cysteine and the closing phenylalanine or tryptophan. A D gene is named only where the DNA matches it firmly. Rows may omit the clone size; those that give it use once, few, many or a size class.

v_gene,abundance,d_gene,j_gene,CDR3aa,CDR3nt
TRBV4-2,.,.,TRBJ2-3,CASSQEMRTDTQYF,TGTGCCAGCAGCCAAGAGATGAGGACAGATACGCAGTATTTT
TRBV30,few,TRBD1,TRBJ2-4,CAWSPLGTEKNIQYF,TGTGCCTGGAGCCCACTCGGGACAGAAAAAAACATTCAGTACTTC
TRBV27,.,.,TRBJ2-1,CASSLSRFNEQFF,TGTGCCAGCAGTTTATCCAGGTTCAATGAGCAGTTCTTC
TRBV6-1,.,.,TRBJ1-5,CASSVIPNSNQPQHF,TGTGCCAGCAGTGTAATACCGAATAGCAATCAGCCCCAGCATTTT
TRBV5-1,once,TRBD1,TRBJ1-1,CASSLEHRGSTEAFF,TGCGCCAGCAGCTTGGAGCACAGGGGATCCACTGAAGCTTTCTTT
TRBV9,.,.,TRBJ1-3,CASSERGVGDTIYF,TGTGCCAGCAGCGAAAGGGGGGTCGGGGACACCATATATTTT
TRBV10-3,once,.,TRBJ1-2,CAISVEPGSGYTF,TGTGCCATCAGTGTGGAGCCAGGCTCTGGCTACACCTTC
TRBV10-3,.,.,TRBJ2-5,CAIMRDLYQETQYF,TGTGCCATCATGAGGGATCTGTACCAAGAGACCCAGTACTTC
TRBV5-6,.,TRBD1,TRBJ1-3,CAIGTGGSGNTIYF,TGTGCCATTGGAACAGGGGGCTCTGGAAACACCATATATTTT
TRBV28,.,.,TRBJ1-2,CASSFQRNYGYTF,TGTGCCAGCAGTTTTCAAAGGAACTATGGCTACACCTTC
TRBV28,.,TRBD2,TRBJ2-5,CASTRTSGGQETQYF,TGTGCCAGCACCCGGACTAGCGGGGGACAAGAGACCCAGTACTTC
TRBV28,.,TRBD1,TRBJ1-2,CASSSTGEARGLGYTF,TGTGCCAGCAGTTCTACGGGTGAGGCCAGGGGGCTTGGCTACACCTTC